This T cell receptor beta chain was recorded in a study of blood T cell repertoires in COVID-19. Study in general: Sample material is recorded as cDNA or gDNA derived from T cells, B-cell-depleted T cells, or PBMCs.

Trimming at V came to 8 bases and at J to 5 bases, leaving 9 bases not matched to a gene. Germline V gene data show CDR1 as LNHDA and CDR2 as SQIVND (reference sequence). The CDR3 runs 14 residues. The data were produced by immunoSEQ multiplex PCR, yet TCRdb's version contains in-frame clones alone and is incomplete. The table lists about 94,000 clones, over 75% of them singletons. The material sequenced was peripheral blood. This sequence originates from an elderly woman with acute or convalescent COVID-19. V usage is TRBV19 and J usage is TRBJ1-1, with TRBD1 identical over 9 bases. CDR3 in DNA: TGTGCCAGTGTAGGACAGGGGCTTTTAACTGAAGCTTTCTTT. Its protein product is CASVGQGLLTEAFF.